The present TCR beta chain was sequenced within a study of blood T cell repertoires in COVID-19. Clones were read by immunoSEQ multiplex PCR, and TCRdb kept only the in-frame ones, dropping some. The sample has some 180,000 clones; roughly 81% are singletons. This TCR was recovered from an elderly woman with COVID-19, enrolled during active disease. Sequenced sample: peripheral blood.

The CDR3 region has the DNA TGCGCCAGCAGCCCTATACCAGGGAATGGCTACACCTTC. It specifies CASSPIPGNGYTF. The chain combines TRBV4-3 with TRBJ1-2; D might be TRBD1 (5 bases). Germline V CDR1 and CDR2: LGHNA, YSLEER. The CDR3 loop spans 13 amino acids. V dropped 4 bases and J dropped 6 bases, with 12 bases sitting between them.